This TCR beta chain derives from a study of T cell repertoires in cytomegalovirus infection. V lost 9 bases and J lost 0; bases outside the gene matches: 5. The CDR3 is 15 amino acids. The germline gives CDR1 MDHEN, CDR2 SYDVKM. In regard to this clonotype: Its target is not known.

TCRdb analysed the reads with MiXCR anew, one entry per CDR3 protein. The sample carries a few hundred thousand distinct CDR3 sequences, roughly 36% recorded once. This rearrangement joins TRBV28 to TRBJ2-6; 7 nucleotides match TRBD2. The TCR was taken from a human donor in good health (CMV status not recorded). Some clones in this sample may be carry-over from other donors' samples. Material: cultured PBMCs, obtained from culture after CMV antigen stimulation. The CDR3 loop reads CASFSGGSGANVLTF. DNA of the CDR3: TGTGCCAGTTTTTCGGGGGGCTCTGGGGCCAACGTCCTGACTTTC.